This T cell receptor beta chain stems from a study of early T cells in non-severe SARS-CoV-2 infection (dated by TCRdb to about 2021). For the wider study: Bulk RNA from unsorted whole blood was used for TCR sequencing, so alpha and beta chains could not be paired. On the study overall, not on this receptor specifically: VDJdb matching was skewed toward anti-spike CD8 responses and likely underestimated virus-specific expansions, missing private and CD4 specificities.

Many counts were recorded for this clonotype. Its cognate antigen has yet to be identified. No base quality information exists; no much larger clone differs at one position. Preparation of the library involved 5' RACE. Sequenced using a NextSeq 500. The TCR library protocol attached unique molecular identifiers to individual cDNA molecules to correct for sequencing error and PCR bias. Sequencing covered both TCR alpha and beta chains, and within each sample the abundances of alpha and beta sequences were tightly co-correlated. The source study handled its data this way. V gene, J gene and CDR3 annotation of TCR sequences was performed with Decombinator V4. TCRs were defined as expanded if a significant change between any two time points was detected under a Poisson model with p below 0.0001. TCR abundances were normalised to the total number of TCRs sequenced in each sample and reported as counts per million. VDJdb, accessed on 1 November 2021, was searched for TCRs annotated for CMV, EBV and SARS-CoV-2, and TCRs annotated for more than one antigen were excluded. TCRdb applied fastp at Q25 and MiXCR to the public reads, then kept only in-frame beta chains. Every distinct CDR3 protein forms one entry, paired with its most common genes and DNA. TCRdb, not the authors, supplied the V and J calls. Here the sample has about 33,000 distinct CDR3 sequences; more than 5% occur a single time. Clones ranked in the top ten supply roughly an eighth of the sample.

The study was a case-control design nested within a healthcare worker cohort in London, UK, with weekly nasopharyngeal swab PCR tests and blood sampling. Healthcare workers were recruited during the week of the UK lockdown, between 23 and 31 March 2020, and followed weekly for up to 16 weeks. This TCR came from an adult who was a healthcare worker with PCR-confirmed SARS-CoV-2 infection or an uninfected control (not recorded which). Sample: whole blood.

CDR3 protein: CASSPGQESEAFF. The sequence in DNA is TGTGCCAGCAGCCCGGGACAGGAATCTGAAGCTTTCTTT. The V gene is TRBV14 and the J gene is TRBJ1-1, with 8 bases matching TRBD1. For this chain, trimming is 4 bases at the V end and 6 bases at the J end, and the number of junction bases without a gene match is 4. From the cysteine through the phenylalanine, the CDR3 covers 13 amino acids. The entry retains the CDR3 DNA only, 39 bases that are in frame from base 1. CDR1 SGHDN and CDR2 FVKESK were looked up in the germline V gene.